One and the same sample provided the 22 T cell receptor beta chains below, sequenced in a study of T cells after yellow fever vaccination. In TCRdb, the 5' RACE reads were re-called with MiXCR into one record per CDR3 protein. Here the sample spans 9,000 to 15,000 distinct CDR3 sequences, roughly 5.8% being singletons. Sample: PBMCs, either bulk or a sorted T-cell subset (CD4+, CD8+, memory, or dextramer-sorted; not recorded which), taken on the day of the yellow fever booster vaccination. Receptor source: a man aged 30 to 39 who received the YFV17D yellow fever vaccine.

The table lists this clonotype with many counts. V usage is TRBV15 and J usage is TRBJ2-7; maybe TRBD2 (6 bases). CDR1 and CDR2 from the germline V gene are LNHNV and YYDKDF (reference sequence). CDR3 length equals 17 residues. V gave up 3 bases and J gave up 4 bases, with 22 bases separating them. The CDR3 here is CATSSLWDFGSRYEQYF. The CDR3 coding sequence is TGTGCCACCAGCAGCCTATGGGACTTTGGATCGAGGTACGAGCAGTACTTC.

Sample share makes this clonotype medium-sized. V gene TRBV29-1 combines with J gene TRBJ1-2; D is possibly TRBD1 (6 bases). V lost 3 bases and J lost 4, with 12 bases in between. The CDR3 covers 13 residues. Per germline, CDR1 SQVTM and CDR2 ANQGSEA. CDR3 bases: TGCAGCGTTGATGACAGGAGCACCTATGGCTACACCTTC. This encodes CSVDDRSTYGYTF.

This clonotype has a count of ten or more. The CDR3 DNA follows: TGCGCCAGCGGTGGGGCCTCCTACGAGCAGTACTTC. Protein product: CASGGASYEQYF. The rearrangement uses TRBV5-1 and TRBJ2-7; tentatively, D is TRBD1 (5 bases). V was cut by 7 bases and J by 0 bases, with 8 bases left in between. CDR3 length: 12 amino acids. The germline V gene encodes CDR1 SGHRS and CDR2 YFSETQ.

By frequency in the sample, this clonotype is medium-sized (0.01 to 0.1%). J is TRBJ2-2 and V is TRBV28; D gene unclear. Germline V gene data show CDR1 as MDHEN and CDR2 as SYDVKM. V shed 7 bases and J shed 3 bases, with 21 bases lying between them. This CDR3 is 17 amino acids long. The CDR3 sequence is CASIPTSGRWYTGELFF. The CDR3 nucleotides read TGTGCCAGCATCCCCACGTCGGGCAGGTGGTACACCGGGGAGCTGTTTTTT.

The chain recombines TRBV28 with TRBJ2-7; possible D gene TRBD2, 5 bases. Per germline, CDR1 MDHEN and CDR2 SYDVKM. This CDR3 is 14 amino acids long. Trimming left V 8 bases short and J 2 bases short, with 16 bases between. Here the CDR3 DNA reads TGTGCCAGCCGTTCTGGAGGTGCTACCTACGAGCAGTACTTC. Translating gives CASRSGGATYEQYF.

This clonotype is deemed medium-sized. This chain joins TRBV10-3 and TRBJ1-1; the match to TRBD1 covers 7 bases. Germline values: CDR1 ENHRY, CDR2 SYGVKD. Unmatched junction bases numbered 4, after V lost 5 bases and J lost 1 base. There are 14 residues in the CDR3. CDR3 bases: TGTGCCATCAGTTCTCAGGGGGAGAACACTGAAGCTTTCTTT. It specifies CAISSQGENTEAFF.

This clonotype was seen at least ten times. The rearrangement joins TRBV2 to TRBJ1-5; D unresolved. The CDR3 has 12 residues. Trimming shortened V by 8 bases and J by 3 bases, and 8 bases separated the two germline ends. The V gene's germline CDR1 is SNHLY and CDR2 FYNNEI. DNA for the CDR3: TGTGCCAGCGGGTTATACAATCAGCCCCAGCATTTT. It specifies CASGLYNQPQHF. The full variable domain, with the rest looked up from reference TRBV2 and TRBJ1-5, is EPEVTQTPSHQVTQMGQEVILRCVPISNHLYFYWYRQILGQKVEFLVSFYNNEISEKSEIFDDQFSVERPDGSNFTLKIRSTKLEDSAMYFCASGLYNQPQHFGDGTRLSIL.

This clonotype has ten or more counts. This chain uses TRBV5-1 with TRBJ2-3, with D maybe TRBD2 (6 bases). The CDR3 is made up of 14 amino acids. Germline V gives CDR1 SGHRS, CDR2 YFSETQ. V gave up 5 bases and J gave up 0 bases, with 10 bases separating them. CDR3 nucleotides: TGCGCCAGCAGTTCTAGCGAGAGCACAGATACGCAGTATTTT. Its translation is CASSSSESTDTQYF.

In its sample, this clonotype was seen many times. The V call is TRBV25-1, the J call TRBJ2-3; a possible D gene is TRBD1 (6 bases). Germline V gene data show CDR1 as MGHDK and CDR2 as SYGVNS. The V and J ends lost 6 bases and 6 bases respectively, with 19 bases between them. This CDR3 contains 15 residues. The CDR3 sequence: CASSPRDIWTDTQYF. CDR3 sequence (DNA): TGTGCCAGCAGCCCCCGGGACATTTGGACCGATACGCAGTATTTT.

In its sample, this clonotype was seen many times. V is TRBV18 and J is TRBJ1-4; TRBD1 is a possible D gene (5 bases). Trimming took off 5 bases at V and 5 bases at J, with 12 bases between the two ends. In germline, CDR1 is KGHSH, CDR2 LQKENI. The length of the CDR3 is 14 residues. The CDR3 sequence is CASSSPGRNEKLFF. CDR3 in DNA: TGTGCCAGCTCAAGCCCGGGACGGAATGAAAAACTGTTTTTT.

In its sample, this clonotype is medium-sized. Written as DNA, the CDR3 is TGTGCCAGCAGCGTAGGCACCGGCGACGGGACCCAGTACTTC. Its translation: CASSVGTGDGTQYF. The chain is built from TRBV9 and TRBJ2-5; D unclear. CDR3 length equals 14 residues. The V gene lost 0 bases and the J gene lost 7 bases, with 13 bases spanning the gap. Germline V gene data show CDR1 as SGDLS and CDR2 as YYNGEE.

Sample share makes this clonotype medium-sized. The genes are TRBV6-5 and TRBJ2-7; D may be TRBD1 (6 bases). V lost 6 bases and J lost 1, with 13 bases in between. The CDR3 extends over 14 amino acids. Per germline, CDR1 MNHEY and CDR2 SVGAGI. The CDR3, as DNA: TGTGCCAGCAGAAGACCTCAGGGGTCCTACGAGCAGTACTTC. Amino acid sequence: CASRRPQGSYEQYF.

This clonotype has at least ten counts. The CDR3 here is CASSQRLDSQHEQFF. The CDR3 nucleotides are TGTGCCAGCAGCCAACGACTAGACTCGCAACATGAGCAGTTCTTC. The genes are TRBV3-1 and TRBJ2-1, with D perhaps TRBD2 (6 bases). V was trimmed by 2 bases and J by 8 bases, leaving 16 bases between them. Germline V lookup: CDR1 LGHDT, CDR2 YNNKEL (reference sequence). The CDR3 covers 15 residues.

This clonotype was seen at least ten times. The genes are TRBV7-2 and TRBJ1-2; D not resolved. CDR1 and CDR2 (germline): SGHTA, FQGNSA. The CDR3 length is 14 residues. Trimming took off 1 base at V and 5 bases at J, with 11 bases between the two ends. CDR3 nucleotides: TGTGCCAGCAGCTTAGATGGTTCGGGATATGGCTACACCTTC. Translation gives CASSLDGSGYGYTF.

By proportion, this clonotype is medium-sized. The chain has TRBV27 and TRBJ2-5; D is ambiguous. Germline CDR1 and CDR2: MNHEY and SMNVEV (reference sequence). V was trimmed by 5 bases and J by 1 base, leaving 8 bases between them. The CDR3 length is 13 residues. This chain's CDR3 is CASSRRPQETQYF. The CDR3, as DNA: TGTGCCAGCAGTCGTCGGCCCCAAGAGACCCAGTACTTC.

This clonotype was seen at least ten times. The J gene is TRBJ2-1, the V gene TRBV2, with TRBD1 matching 9 bases. Germline CDR1 and CDR2: SNHLY and FYNNEI. V dropped 3 bases and J dropped 7; count of bases not matched to a gene: 25. The CDR3 has 21 amino acids. In DNA form, the CDR3 reads TGTGCCAGCAGTGAGCCCCGAACAACAGGGGGCCGAACTAGCTACGTTAATGAGCAGTTCTTC. Translating it yields CASSEPRTTGGRTSYVNEQFF.

As for this clonotype: Just one base apart from a much larger clone, this may be a read error. The chain combines TRBV12-3 or TRBV12-4 with TRBJ2-1; 8 nucleotides agree with TRBD2. V dropped 6 bases and J dropped 8; count of bases not matched to a gene: 12. CDR3 size: 15 residues. The DNA of the CDR3 is TGTGCCAGCAGGCAGACTAGCGTCGACAGTGATGAGCAGTTCTTC. It specifies CASRQTSVDSDEQFF.

For the CDR3, the DNA is TGCGCCAGCAGCTTGGGACTAACGGGACTGTACCAAGAGACCCAGTACTTC. Its translation is CASSLGLTGLYQETQYF. The V and J genes are TRBV5-1 and TRBJ2-5, with D maybe TRBD2 (6 bases). Germline assignment: CDR1 SGHRS and CDR2 YFSETQ. V lost 0 bases and J 0 bases, leaving 15 bases between the germline ends. The CDR3 spans 17 residues.

This clonotype qualifies as medium-sized (0.01 to 0.1%). This chain links TRBV12-3 or TRBV12-4 with TRBJ2-2; the match to TRBD1 covers 8 bases. The CDR3 consists of 15 residues. The V gene end was trimmed by 4 bases and the J gene end by 6 bases; junction bases not matched to a gene: 7. CDR3 protein: CASSWGTGISGELFF. The CDR3, as DNA: TGTGCCAGCAGTTGGGGGACAGGTATATCCGGGGAGCTGTTTTTT.

This clonotype was seen many times. DNA for the CDR3: TGTGCCAGCAGTTCGGGACACCTAGGCCATCAGCCCCAGCATTTT. It is translated as CASSSGHLGHQPQHF. The chain recombines TRBV12-3 or TRBV12-4 with TRBJ1-5; the D gene is possibly TRBD1 (6 bases). The CDR3 is 15 residues long. The ends were cut back, 4 bases at V and 5 bases at J, with 15 bases in the middle.

Sample share makes this clonotype medium-sized. The J gene is TRBJ2-7, the V gene TRBV10-3, with 14 bases aligning to TRBD2. The CDR3 extends over 15 amino acids. Germline CDR1 reads ENHRY; CDR2 reads SYGVKD. Losses at the gene ends were 3 bases for V and 3 bases for J; bases not matched to a gene: 1. CDR3 coding DNA: TGTGCCATCAGTGAAGGGACTAGCGGGAGCTACGAGCAGTACTTC. Amino acid sequence: CAISEGTSGSYEQYF.

By its share, this clonotype is medium-sized. The rearrangement links TRBV6-2 or TRBV6-3 to TRBJ2-3; a weak D match, TRBD2 (5 bases). V dropped 5 bases and J dropped 6 bases, with 18 bases sitting between them. Looked up from germline, CDR1 is MNHEY and CDR2 is SVGEGT. The CDR3 is 15 residues long. CDR3 in amino acids: CASSRGIPLGDTQYF. The CDR3, as DNA: TGTGCCAGCAGTAGAGGGATACCACTCGGGGATACGCAGTATTTT.